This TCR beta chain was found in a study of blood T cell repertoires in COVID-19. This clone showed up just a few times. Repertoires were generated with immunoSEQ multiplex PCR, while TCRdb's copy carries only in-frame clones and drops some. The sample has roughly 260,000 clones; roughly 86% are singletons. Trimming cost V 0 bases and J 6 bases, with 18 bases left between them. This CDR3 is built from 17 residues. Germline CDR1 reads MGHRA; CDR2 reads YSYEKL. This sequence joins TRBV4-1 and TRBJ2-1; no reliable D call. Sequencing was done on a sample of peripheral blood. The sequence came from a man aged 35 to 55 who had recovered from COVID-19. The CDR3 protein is CASSQDPGSTYINEQFF. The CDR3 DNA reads TGCGCCAGCAGCCAAGATCCAGGTTCTACTTACATCAATGAGCAGTTCTTC.